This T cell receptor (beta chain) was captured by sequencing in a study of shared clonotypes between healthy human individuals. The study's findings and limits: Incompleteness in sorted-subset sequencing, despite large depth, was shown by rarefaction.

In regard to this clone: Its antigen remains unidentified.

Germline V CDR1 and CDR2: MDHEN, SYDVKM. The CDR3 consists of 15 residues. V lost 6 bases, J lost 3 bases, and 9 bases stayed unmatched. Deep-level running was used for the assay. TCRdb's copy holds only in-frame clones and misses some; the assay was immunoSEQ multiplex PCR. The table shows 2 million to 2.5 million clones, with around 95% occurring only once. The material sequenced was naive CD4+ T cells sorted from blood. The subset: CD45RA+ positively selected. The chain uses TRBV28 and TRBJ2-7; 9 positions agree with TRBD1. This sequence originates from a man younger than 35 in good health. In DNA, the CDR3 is TGTGCCAGCAGCCGGACAGGGGTAAGACTCTACGAGCAGTACTTC. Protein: CASSRTGVRLYEQYF.